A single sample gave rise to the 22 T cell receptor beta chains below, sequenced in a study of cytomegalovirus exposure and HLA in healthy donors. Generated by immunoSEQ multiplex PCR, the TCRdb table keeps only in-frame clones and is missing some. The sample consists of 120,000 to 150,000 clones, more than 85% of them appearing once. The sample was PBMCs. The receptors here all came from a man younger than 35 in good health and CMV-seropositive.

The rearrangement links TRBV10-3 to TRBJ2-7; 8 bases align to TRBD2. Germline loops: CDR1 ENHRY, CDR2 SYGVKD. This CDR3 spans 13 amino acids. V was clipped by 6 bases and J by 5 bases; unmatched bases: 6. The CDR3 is CAISPGLGDEQYF. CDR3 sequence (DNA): TGTGCCATCAGCCCGGGACTAGGAGACGAGCAGTACTTC.

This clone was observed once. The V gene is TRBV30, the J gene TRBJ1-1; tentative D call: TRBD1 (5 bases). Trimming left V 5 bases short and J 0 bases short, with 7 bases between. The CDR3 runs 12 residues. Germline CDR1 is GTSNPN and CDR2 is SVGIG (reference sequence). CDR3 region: CAWGGVNTEAFF. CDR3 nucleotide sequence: TGTGCCTGGGGGGGGGTGAACACTGAAGCTTTCTTT.

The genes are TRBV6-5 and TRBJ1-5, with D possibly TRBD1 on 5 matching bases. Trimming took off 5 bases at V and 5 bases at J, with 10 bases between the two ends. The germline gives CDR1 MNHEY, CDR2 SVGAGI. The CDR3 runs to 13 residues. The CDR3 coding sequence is TGTGCCAGCAGTCAGGGATCTTATCAGCCCCAGCATTTT. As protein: CASSQGSYQPQHF.

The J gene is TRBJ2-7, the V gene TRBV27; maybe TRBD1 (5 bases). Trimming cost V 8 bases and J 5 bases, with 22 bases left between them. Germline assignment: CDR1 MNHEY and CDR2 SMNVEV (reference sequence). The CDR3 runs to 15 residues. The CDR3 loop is CASGTQGPTPDEQYF. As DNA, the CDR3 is TGTGCCAGCGGAACTCAGGGTCCTACCCCCGACGAGCAGTACTTC.

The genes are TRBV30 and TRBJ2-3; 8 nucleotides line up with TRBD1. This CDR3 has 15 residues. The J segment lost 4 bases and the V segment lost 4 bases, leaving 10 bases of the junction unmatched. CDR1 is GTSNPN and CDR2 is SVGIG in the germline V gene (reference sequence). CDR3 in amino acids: CAWKRGTGGSDTQYF. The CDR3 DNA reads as TGTGCCTGGAAGAGGGGGACAGGAGGGTCAGATACGCAGTATTTT. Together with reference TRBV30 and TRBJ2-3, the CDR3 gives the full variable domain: SQTIHQWPATLVQPVGSPLSLECTVEGTSNPNLYWYRQAAGRGLQLLFYSVGIGQISSEVPQNLSASRPQDRQFILSSKKLLLSDSGFYLCAWKRGTGGSDTQYFGPGTRLTVL.

The CDR3 here is CASSDPLWRGSYNEQFF. The CDR3 coding sequence is TGTGCCAGCAGTGATCCGTTATGGCGGGGCAGCTACAATGAGCAGTTCTTC. The chain links TRBV25-1 to TRBJ2-1, with TRBD2 as a possible D gene (6 bases). Deletions cut 3 bases from V and 3 bases from J, with 18 bases between. The CDR3 contains 17 residues. Germline V gives CDR1 MGHDK, CDR2 SYGVNS.

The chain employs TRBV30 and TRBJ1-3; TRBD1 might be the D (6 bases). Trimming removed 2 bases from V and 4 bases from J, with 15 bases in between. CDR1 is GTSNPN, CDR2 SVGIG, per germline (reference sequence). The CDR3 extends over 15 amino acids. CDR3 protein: CAWSRPGTSGNTIYF. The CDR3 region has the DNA TGTGCCTGGAGTCGGCCAGGGACATCCGGAAACACCATATATTTT.

CDR3 nucleotides: TGTGCCAGCAGCTTTCCTAATCAAGAGACCCAGTACTTC. It yields the protein CASSFPNQETQYF. This rearrangement joins TRBV7-6 to TRBJ2-5, with D unresolved. This CDR3 spans 13 amino acids. Germline V gene lookup returns CDR1 SGHVS and CDR2 FNYEAQ. V was trimmed by 3 bases and J by 2 bases, leaving 7 bases between them.

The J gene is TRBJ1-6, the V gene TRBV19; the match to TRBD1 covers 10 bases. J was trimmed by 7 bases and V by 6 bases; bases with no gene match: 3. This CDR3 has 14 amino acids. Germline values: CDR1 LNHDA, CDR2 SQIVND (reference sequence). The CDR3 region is CASRWDRGNSPLHF. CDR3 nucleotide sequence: TGTGCCAGTAGATGGGACAGGGGAAATTCACCCCTCCACTTT.

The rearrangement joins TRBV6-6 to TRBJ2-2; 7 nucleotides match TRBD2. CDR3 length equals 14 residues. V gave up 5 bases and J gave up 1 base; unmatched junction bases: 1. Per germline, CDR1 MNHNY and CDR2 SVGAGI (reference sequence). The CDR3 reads CASSPSGNTGELFF. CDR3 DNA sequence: TGTGCCAGCAGTCCTAGCGGGAACACCGGGGAGCTGTTTTTT.

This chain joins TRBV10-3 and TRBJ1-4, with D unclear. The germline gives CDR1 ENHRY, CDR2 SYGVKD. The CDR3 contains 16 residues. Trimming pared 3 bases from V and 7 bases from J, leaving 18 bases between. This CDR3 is CAISDQQPSSFEKLFF. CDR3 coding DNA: TGTGCCATCAGTGATCAACAGCCCAGCTCTTTTGAAAAACTGTTTTTT.

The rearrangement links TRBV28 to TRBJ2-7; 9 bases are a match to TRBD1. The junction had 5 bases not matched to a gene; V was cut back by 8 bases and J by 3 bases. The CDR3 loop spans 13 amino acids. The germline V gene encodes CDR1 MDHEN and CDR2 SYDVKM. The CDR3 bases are TGTGCCAGCCAGGGGACAGGGAACTACGAGCAGTACTTC. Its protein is CASQGTGNYEQYF.

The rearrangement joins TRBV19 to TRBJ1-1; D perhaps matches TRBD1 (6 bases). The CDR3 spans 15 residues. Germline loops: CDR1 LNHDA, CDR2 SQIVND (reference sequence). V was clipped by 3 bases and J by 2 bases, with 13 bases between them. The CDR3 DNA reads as TGTGCCAGTAGTATCTCAAACAGGGTAAACACTGAAGCTTTCTTT. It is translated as CASSISNRVNTEAFF.

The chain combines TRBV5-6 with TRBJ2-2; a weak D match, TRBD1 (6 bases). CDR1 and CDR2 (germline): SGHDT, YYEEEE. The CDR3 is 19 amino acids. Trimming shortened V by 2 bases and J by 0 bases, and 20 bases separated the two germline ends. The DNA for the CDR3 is TGTGCCAGCAGCTTTCTTGGACAGTACTTTATTGCGAACACCGGGGAGCTGTTTTTT. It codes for CASSFLGQYFIANTGELFF.

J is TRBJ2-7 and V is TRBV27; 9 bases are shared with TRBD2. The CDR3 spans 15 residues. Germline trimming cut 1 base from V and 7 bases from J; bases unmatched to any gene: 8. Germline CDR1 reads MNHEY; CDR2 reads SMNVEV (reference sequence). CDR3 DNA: TGTGCCAGCAGTTTATTTCCTAGCGGGATTCAAGAGCAGTACTTC. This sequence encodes CASSLFPSGIQEQYF.

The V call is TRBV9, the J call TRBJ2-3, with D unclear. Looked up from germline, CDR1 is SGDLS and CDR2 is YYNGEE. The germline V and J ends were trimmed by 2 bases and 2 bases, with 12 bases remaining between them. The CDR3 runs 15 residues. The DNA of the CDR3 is TGTGCCAGCAGCGTCTTAGGAGACCTCACAGATACGCAGTATTTT. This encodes CASSVLGDLTDTQYF.

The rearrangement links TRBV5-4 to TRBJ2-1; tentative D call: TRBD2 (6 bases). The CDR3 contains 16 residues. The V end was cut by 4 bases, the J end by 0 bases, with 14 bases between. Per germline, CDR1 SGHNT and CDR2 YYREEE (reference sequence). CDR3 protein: CASSVSGRSSYNEQFF. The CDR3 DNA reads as TGTGCCAGCAGCGTCAGCGGGCGGAGCTCCTACAATGAGCAGTTCTTC.

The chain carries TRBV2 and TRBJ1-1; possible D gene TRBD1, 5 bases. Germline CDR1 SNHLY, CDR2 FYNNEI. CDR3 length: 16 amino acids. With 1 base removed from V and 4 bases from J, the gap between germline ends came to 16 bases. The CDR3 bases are TGTGCCAGCAGTGAAGATTCTCGGGGCGGGGGCACTGAAGCTTTCTTT. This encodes CASSEDSRGGGTEAFF.

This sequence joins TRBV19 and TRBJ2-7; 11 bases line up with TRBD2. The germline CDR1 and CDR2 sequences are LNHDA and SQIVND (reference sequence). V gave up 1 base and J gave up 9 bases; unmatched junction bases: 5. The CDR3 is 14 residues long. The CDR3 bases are TGTGCCAGTAGTATAGTACTAGCGGGAGTCGCGCAGTACTTC. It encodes CASSIVLAGVAQYF.

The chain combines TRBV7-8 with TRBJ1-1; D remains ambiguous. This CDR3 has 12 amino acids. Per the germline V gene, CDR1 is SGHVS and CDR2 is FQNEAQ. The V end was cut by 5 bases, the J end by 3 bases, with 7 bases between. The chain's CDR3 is CASSQLDTEAFF. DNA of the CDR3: TGTGCCAGCAGCCAATTAGACACTGAAGCTTTCTTT.

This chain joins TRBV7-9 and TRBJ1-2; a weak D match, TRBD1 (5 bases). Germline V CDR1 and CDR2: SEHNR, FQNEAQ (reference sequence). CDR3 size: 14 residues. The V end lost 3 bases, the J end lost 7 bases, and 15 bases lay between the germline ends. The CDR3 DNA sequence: TGTGCCAGCAGCTTGGGGCCCAGCGGGGTTGGCTACACCTTC. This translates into CASSLGPSGVGYTF.

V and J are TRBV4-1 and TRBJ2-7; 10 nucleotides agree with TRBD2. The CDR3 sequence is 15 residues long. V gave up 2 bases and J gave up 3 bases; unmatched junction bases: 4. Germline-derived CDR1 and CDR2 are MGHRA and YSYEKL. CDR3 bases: TGCGCCAGCAGCCAACCGACTAGCGGGCACTACGAGCAGTACTTC. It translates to CASSQPTSGHYEQYF.